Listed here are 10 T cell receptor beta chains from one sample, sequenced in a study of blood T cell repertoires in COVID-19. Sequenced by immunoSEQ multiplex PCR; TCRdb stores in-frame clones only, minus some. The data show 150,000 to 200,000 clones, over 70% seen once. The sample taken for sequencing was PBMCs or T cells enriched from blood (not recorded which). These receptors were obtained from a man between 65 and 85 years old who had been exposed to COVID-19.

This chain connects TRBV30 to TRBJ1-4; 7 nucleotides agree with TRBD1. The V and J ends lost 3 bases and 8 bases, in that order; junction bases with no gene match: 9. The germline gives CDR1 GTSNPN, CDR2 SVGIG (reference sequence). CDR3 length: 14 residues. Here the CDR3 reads CAWSLDRVEEKLFF. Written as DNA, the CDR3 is TGTGCCTGGAGCCTAGACAGGGTAGAGGAAAAACTGTTTTTT.

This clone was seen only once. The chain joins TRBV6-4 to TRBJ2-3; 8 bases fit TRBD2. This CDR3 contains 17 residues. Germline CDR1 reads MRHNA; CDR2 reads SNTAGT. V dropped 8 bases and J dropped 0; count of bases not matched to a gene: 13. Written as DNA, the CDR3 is TGTGCCAGCGCCGGGGGGGCGGGATCCTTAAGCACAGATACGCAGTATTTT. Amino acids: CASAGGAGSLSTDTQYF.

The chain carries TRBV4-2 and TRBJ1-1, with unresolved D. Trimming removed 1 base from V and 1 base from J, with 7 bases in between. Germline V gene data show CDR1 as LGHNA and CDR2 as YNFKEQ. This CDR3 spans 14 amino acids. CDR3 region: CASSQASGNTEAFF. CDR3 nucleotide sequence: TGTGCCAGCAGCCAAGCGAGCGGGAACACTGAAGCTTTCTTT.

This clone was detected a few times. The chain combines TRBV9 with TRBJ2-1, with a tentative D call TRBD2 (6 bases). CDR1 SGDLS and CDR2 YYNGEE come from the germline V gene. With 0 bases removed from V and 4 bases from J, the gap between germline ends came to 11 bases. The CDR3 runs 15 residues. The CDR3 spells CASSVGVAAYNEQFF. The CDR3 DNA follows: TGTGCCAGCAGCGTAGGGGTAGCGGCATACAATGAGCAGTTCTTC.

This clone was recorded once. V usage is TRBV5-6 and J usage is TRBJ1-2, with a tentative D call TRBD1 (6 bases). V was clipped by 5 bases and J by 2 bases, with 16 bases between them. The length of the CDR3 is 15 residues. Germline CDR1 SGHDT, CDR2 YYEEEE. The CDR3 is CASRFPGANNYGYTF. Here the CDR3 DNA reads TGTGCCAGCAGGTTCCCAGGGGCTAACAACTATGGCTACACCTTC.

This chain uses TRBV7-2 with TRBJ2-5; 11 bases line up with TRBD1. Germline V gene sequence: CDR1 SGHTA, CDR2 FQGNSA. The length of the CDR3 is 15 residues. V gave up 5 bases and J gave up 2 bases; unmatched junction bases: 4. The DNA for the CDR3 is TGTGCCAGCAGCCGGGACAGGGGGGCGCAAGAGACCCAGTACTTC. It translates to CASSRDRGAQETQYF. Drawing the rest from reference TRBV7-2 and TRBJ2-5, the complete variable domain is GAGVSQSPSNKVTEKGKDVELRCDPISGHTALYWYRQSLGQGLEFLIYFQGNSAPDKSGLPSDRFSAERTGGSVSTLTIQRTQQEDSAVYLCASSRDRGAQETQYFGPGTRLLVL.

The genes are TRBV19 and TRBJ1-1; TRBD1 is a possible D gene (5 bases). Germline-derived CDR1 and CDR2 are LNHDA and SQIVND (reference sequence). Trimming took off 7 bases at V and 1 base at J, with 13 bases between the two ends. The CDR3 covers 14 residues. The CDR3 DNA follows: TGTGCCAGTACCCCCGCTGACAGGAACACTGAAGCTTTCTTT. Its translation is CASTPADRNTEAFF. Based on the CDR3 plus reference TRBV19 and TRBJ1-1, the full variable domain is DGGITQSPKYLFRKEGQNVTLSCEQNLNHDAMYWYRQDPGQGLRLIYYSQIVNDFQKGDIAEGYSVSREKKESFPLTVTSAQKNPTAFYLCASTPADRNTEAFFGQGTRLTVV.

The DNA of the CDR3 is TGTGCCACCAGTGATTCTAGGGTTAGCGGGGCCCATAGCAATCAGCCCCAGCATTTT. Its translation is CATSDSRVSGAHSNQPQHF. This chain joins TRBV24-1 and TRBJ1-5, with TRBD1 as a possible D gene (5 bases). Germline-derived CDR1 and CDR2 are KGHDR and SFDVKD. CDR3 size: 19 residues. Between the trimmed V and J ends, which lost 2 bases and 0 bases, there was a span of 19 bases.

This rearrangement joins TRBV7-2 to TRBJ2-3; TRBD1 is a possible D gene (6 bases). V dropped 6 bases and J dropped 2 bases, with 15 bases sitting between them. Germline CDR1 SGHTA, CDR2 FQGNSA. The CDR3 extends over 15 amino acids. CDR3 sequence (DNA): TGTGCCAGCAGTATAGGGGGATTAAACACAGATACGCAGTATTTT. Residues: CASSIGGLNTDTQYF. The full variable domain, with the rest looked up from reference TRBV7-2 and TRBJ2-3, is GAGVSQSPSNKVTEKGKDVELRCDPISGHTALYWYRQSLGQGLEFLIYFQGNSAPDKSGLPSDRFSAERTGGSVSTLTIQRTQQEDSAVYLCASSIGGLNTDTQYFGPGTRLTVL.

The CDR3, as DNA: TGTGCCAGCAGACTACAGGGGGGCGAGGACTATGGCTACACCTTC. As protein: CASRLQGGEDYGYTF. J is TRBJ1-2 and V is TRBV7-9, with 8 nucleotides matching TRBD1. Germline trimming cut 6 bases from V and 3 bases from J; bases unmatched to any gene: 9. The CDR3 sequence is 15 residues long. CDR1 is SEHNR, CDR2 FQNEAQ, per germline (reference sequence).